Reported below is one TCR beta chain. The antigen is unknown. Researchers ran the PCR with 60 Vbeta and 13 Jbeta primers. How the authors handled the data: In a later analysis, of approximately 81 million unique beta chains, roughly 9.9 million appeared in at least two donors. Repertoires were generated with immunoSEQ multiplex PCR, while TCRdb's copy carries only in-frame clones and drops some. V, J and clone size reflect that table, while D and trimming were determined from the DNA. Here the sample spans roughly 150,000 clones, more than 65% being singletons. This CDR3 contains 14 residues. Per the germline V gene, CDR1 is SGHRS and CDR2 is YFSETQ. V was trimmed by 1 base and J by 4 bases, leaving 11 bases between them. This entry is derived from a study of cytomegalovirus exposure and HLA in healthy donors. Study-level points and caveats: Later on, an analysis tied some 17,000 TCR beta sequences to HLA alleles at 0.05 false discovery rate. Common viral pathogens seemed to be connected with several of the most significant clusters, according to a later analysis. The HLA-A and HLA-B alleles of most subjects were reportedly predicted accurately from TCR beta sequences.

The source of this sequence is a woman younger than 45 in good health and CMV-seronegative. The specimen sequenced was PBMCs. The V call is TRBV5-1, the J call TRBJ1-1, with D unclear. The CDR3 protein is CASSLQSGGTEAFF. DNA for the CDR3: TGCGCCAGCAGCTTGCAATCGGGAGGCACTGAAGCTTTCTTT.